This TCR beta chain stems from a study of regulatory T cells in long-lasting Graves disease. Study at large: The term persistent Graves' disease signified upward of 5 years on antithyroid drugs with positive TSH receptor antibodies.

HTBI primers from iRepertoire and Arm-PCR of CDR3 regions yielded the TCR beta libraries. TCRdb re-called the multiplex PCR reads through MiXCR, storing one row per CDR3 protein. The data contain 400,000 to 500,000 distinct CDR3 sequences, approximately 23% of them singletons. The CDR3 spans 14 residues. Germline CDR1 and CDR2: MNHEY and SVGAGI. The time point here: persistent/refractory GD, antithyroid drugs over 5 years with positive TRAb. Making the TCR library involved RNA that had been extracted from PBMCs. This clonotype has a count of ten or more. Sequence at one end of the junction differs from germline and may be a read error.

The V call is TRBV6-5, the J call TRBJ1-2, with D possibly matching TRBD1 (5 bases). The sequencing used peripheral blood mononuclear cells (PBMCs), collected when the disease was refractory, from a patient treated with antithyroid drugs. This TCR was recovered from a female donor with Graves disease. CDR3 protein: CASTYAGTLYGYTF. CDR3 coding DNA: TGTGCCAGCACTTACGCCGGGACCCTCTATGGCTACACCTTC.